The 15 T cell receptor beta chains below were found in one sample sequenced in a study of blood T cell repertoires in COVID-19. The method was immunoSEQ multiplex PCR; TCRdb's version includes in-frame clones alone and lacks a portion of them. The sample has fewer than 30,000 clones, 85% to 95% seen once. Material: peripheral blood. All receptors derive from a woman in her seventies with COVID-19, enrolled during active disease.

The genes are TRBV24-1 and TRBJ2-2; 11 positions match TRBD2. The trim removed 1 base at V and 1 base at J, leaving 7 bases unmatched. CDR3 size: 19 residues. Germline CDR1 and CDR2: KGHDR and SFDVKD. The CDR3 region has the DNA TGTGCCACCAGTGATTTTGAAGGAGGGACTAGCGGGAACACCGGGGAGCTGTTTTTT. Its translation: CATSDFEGGTSGNTGELFF.

The V call is TRBV2, the J call TRBJ1-2; no clear D. Germline-derived CDR1 and CDR2 are SNHLY and FYNNEI. Trimming stripped 3 bases from V and 8 bases from J, with 19 bases between. This CDR3 is 15 amino acids long. The CDR3: CASSEGGTNGGGYTF. In DNA form, the CDR3 reads TGTGCCAGCAGTGAGGGAGGTACTAATGGCGGGGGCTACACCTTC.

The V call is TRBV4-1, the J call TRBJ1-1; tentative D call: TRBD1 (6 bases). Germline V gene lookup returns CDR1 MGHRA and CDR2 YSYEKL. V was trimmed by 8 bases and J by 6 bases, leaving 19 bases between them. The CDR3 loop spans 14 amino acids. CDR3 sequence reads: CASATGHLPPEAFF. The CDR3 DNA reads TGCGCCAGCGCCACAGGGCACTTACCGCCTGAAGCTTTCTTT.

The chain uses TRBV10-3 and TRBJ1-1; 10 bases line up with TRBD1. CDR3 size: 14 residues. The germline V gene has CDR1 ENHRY and CDR2 SYGVKD. Unmatched junction bases numbered 10, after V lost 7 bases and J lost 8 bases. The CDR3 coding sequence is TGTGCCATCACCCGAGACAGGGGGCCACCAGAAGCTTTCTTT. Its protein product is CAITRDRGPPEAFF.

Remarks on this clone: Here the CDR3 omits its conserved ending phenylalanine or tryptophan, so a read error is the likely source. The DNA is left out, because the CDR3 cannot be placed on it with certainty; the CDR3 is given as TCRdb lists it. The CDR3 here is CAWSVAGHAGAV. The J gene is TRBJ1-2, the V gene TRBV30. The CDR3 has 12 amino acids, counting both end residues. Germline V gene lookup returns CDR1 GTSNPN and CDR2 SVGIG (reference sequence).

This chain uses TRBV2 with TRBJ2-6, with 8 nucleotides matching TRBD1. The length of the CDR3 is 19 residues. Germline trimming cut 2 bases from V and 0 bases from J; bases unmatched to any gene: 9. Germline V gene data show CDR1 as SNHLY and CDR2 as FYNNEI. The CDR3 loop reads CASSERWTGRGSGANVLTF. The CDR3 DNA reads TGTGCCAGCAGTGAACGCTGGACAGGGCGCGGCTCTGGGGCCAACGTCCTGACTTTC.

This clone has a single count. The gene calls are TRBV12-3 or TRBV12-4 and TRBJ1-2; 9 bases line up with TRBD1. This CDR3 has 13 residues. The ends lost 7 bases at V and 8 bases at J; junction bases unmatched: 8. CDR3 amino acids: CASTGQGSGGYTF. The CDR3 nucleotides read TGTGCCAGCACCGGACAGGGGTCAGGAGGCTACACCTTC.

V gene TRBV11-2 combines with J gene TRBJ1-5, with a tentative D call TRBD1 (5 bases). In germline, CDR1 is SGHAT, CDR2 FQNNGV. The CDR3 is made up of 15 amino acids. V was cut by 3 bases and J by 6 bases, with 15 bases left in between. CDR3 amino acids: CASSFSSGAGQPQHF. As DNA, the CDR3 is TGTGCCAGCAGCTTCTCATCTGGGGCTGGTCAGCCCCAGCATTTT.

This clone was observed a handful of times. The rearrangement joins TRBV6-6 to TRBJ1-6; D possibly corresponds to TRBD1 (6 bases). Per the germline V gene, CDR1 is MNHNY and CDR2 is SVGAGI (reference sequence). V lost 5 bases to trimming and J lost 0 bases, with 11 bases between them. This CDR3 has 16 amino acids. The CDR3 bases are TGTGCCAGCAGTAATCAGGGGAGCTCCTATAATTCACCCCTCCACTTT. Translation gives CASSNQGSSYNSPLHF.

This clone was recorded a few times. V and J are TRBV9 and TRBJ1-2; perhaps TRBD1 as D (5 bases). V was cut by 2 bases and J by 4 bases, with 15 bases left in between. The germline CDR1 and CDR2 sequences are SGDLS and YYNGEE. CDR3 length: 15 residues. DNA of the CDR3: TGTGCCAGCAGCGTTGGTATAGGGGAGGGCTATGGCTACACCTTC. This codes for CASSVGIGEGYGYTF.

The chain joins TRBV29-1 to TRBJ1-4, with D tentatively TRBD1 (6 bases). CDR3 length: 12 residues. Trimming removed 4 bases from V and 8 bases from J, with 11 bases in between. Per the germline V gene, CDR1 is SQVTM and CDR2 is ANQGSEA. The chain's CDR3 is CSVGGPEEKLFF. CDR3 bases: TGCAGCGTTGGGGGGCCTGAAGAAAAACTGTTTTTT.

The chain combines TRBV18 with TRBJ2-7; unclear D gene. CDR1 is KGHSH and CDR2 is LQKENI in the germline V gene. This CDR3 has 17 residues. Trimming took 1 base from V and 1 from J, leaving 17 bases between them. The CDR3 protein is CASSPRDSKTMSYEQYF. CDR3 nucleotides: TGTGCCAGCTCACCACGTGATAGTAAAACCATGTCCTACGAGCAGTACTTC.

The V call is TRBV2, the J call TRBJ2-3; 8 bases map to TRBD1. With 6 bases clipped from V and 4 bases from J, the junction kept 9 bases outside the gene matches. Germline CDR1 and CDR2: SNHLY and FYNNEI. The CDR3 runs to 15 residues. CDR3 region: CASRGQGGVADTQYF. The CDR3 DNA follows: TGTGCCAGCAGAGGACAGGGAGGCGTCGCAGATACGCAGTATTTT.

In DNA form, the CDR3 reads TGTGCCAGCAGCTTATGGCGGAGGAATGAGCAGTTCTTC. As protein: CASSLWRRNEQFF. The chain is built from TRBV7-2 and TRBJ2-1; a weak D match, TRBD2 (5 bases). Trimming shortened V by 2 bases and J by 7 bases, and 9 bases separated the two germline ends. The CDR3 has 13 amino acids. Germline CDR1 reads SGHTA; CDR2 reads FQGNSA.

The chain uses TRBV7-3 and TRBJ2-2, with 9 positions matching TRBD1. The germline CDR1 and CDR2 sequences are SGHTA and FQGTGA. CDR3 length equals 16 residues. Losses at the gene ends were 5 bases for V and 0 bases for J; bases not matched to a gene: 4. This chain's CDR3 is CASSRGQGANTGELFF. CDR3 in DNA: TGTGCCAGCAGCAGGGGACAGGGAGCGAACACCGGGGAGCTGTTTTTT.